The TCR beta chain under discussion was sequenced for a study of blood T cell repertoires in COVID-19. Background on the study: COVID-19 samples collected from the United States, Italy and Spain covered acute and convalescent phases. Nucleic acid was either cDNA or gDNA, and it came from T cells, B-cell-depleted T cells, or PBMCs.

As processed by the authors: Estimation of nucleated cell counts relied on the amplification of reference gene primers. TCRdb keeps only in-frame clones here, not all; method: immunoSEQ multiplex PCR. D and trimming were read from the DNA, whereas the V and J calls and clone size are those reported in that table. The data contain 200,000 or so clones, 65% to 90% of them singletons. The CDR3 is 15 amino acids. V lost 0 bases and J 6 bases, leaving 16 bases between the germline ends. Germline V lookup: CDR1 SGHRS, CDR2 YFSETQ. Sequencing was carried out using peripheral blood. The chain uses TRBV5-1 and TRBJ2-7; TRBD2 is a possible D gene (6 bases). This TCR derives from a human donor in a cohort sampled during active COVID-19. Written as DNA, the CDR3 is TGCGCCAGCAGCTTGGGGGCAGGGAGGTACGGCGAGCAGTACTTC. It encodes CASSLGAGRYGEQYF.